This is a list of T cell receptor beta chains from one sample in a study of shared clonotypes between healthy human individuals. This table comes from immunoSEQ multiplex PCR, and its TCRdb copy is limited to in-frame clones, with some not included. Of about 2.1 million clones in the sample, just over 90% were seen once. The material sequenced was naive CD8+ T cells from PBMCs. These receptors were obtained from a man between 18 and 35 years old in good health. Some clones in this sample may be carry-over from other donors' samples. CDR3s include the opening cysteine and the closing phenylalanine or tryptophan. The D gene is left open where the match is weak. Part of the rows lack a size; the others show once, few, many or a class for expanded clones.

TRBD2 | TRBJ2-5 | TRBV7-9 | - | CASSPRLADKETQYF | TGTGCCAGCAGCCCACGACTAGCGGACAAAGAGACCCAGTACTTC
TRBD1 | TRBJ2-6 | TRBV18 | - | CASSPLGTGGGFGANVLTF | TGTGCCAGCTCACCCCTCGGGACAGGGGGGGGCTTTGGGGCCAACGTCCTGACTTTC
TRBD1 | TRBJ2-1 | TRBV27 | - | CASSSTGVGKNEQFF | TGTGCCAGCAGTTCAACAGGGGTGGGTAAAAATGAGCAGTTCTTC
- | TRBJ2-2 | TRBV9 | - | CASSPPVRGELFF | TGTGCCAGCAGCCCCCCGGTTCGGGGGGAGCTGTTTTTT
- | TRBJ2-3 | TRBV12-5 | - | CASGFRERTDTQYF | TGTGCTAGTGGTTTCAGGGAACGCACAGATACGCAGTATTTT
- | TRBJ2-1 | TRBV4-1 | - | CASSQDFYNEQFF | TGCGCCAGCAGCCAGGACTTTTACAATGAGCAGTTCTTC
- | TRBJ2-7 | TRBV18 | - | CASSRPDHEQYF | TGTGCCAGCTCCCGACCAGATCACGAGCAGTACTTC
- | TRBJ2-3 | TRBV11-1 | - | CASSLVSDTQYF | TGTGCCAGCAGCTTAGTGTCAGATACGCAGTATTTT
TRBD2 | TRBJ2-1 | TRBV11-2 | - | CASSGHGTSTYNEQFF | TGTGCCAGCAGCGGGCACGGGACTAGTACTTACAATGAGCAGTTCTTC
TRBD2 | TRBJ2-1 | TRBV7-9 | - | CASSQTSGPYNEQFF | TGTGCCAGCAGCCAGACTAGCGGGCCCTACAATGAGCAGTTCTTC
- | TRBJ2-7 | TRBV6-5 | - | CASSSDYEQYF | TGTGCCAGCAGTTCCGACTACGAGCAGTACTTC
TRBD1 | TRBJ2-5 | TRBV28 | - | CASSSDRGREWYQYF | TGTGCCAGCAGTTCGGACAGGGGCCGAGAATGGTACCAGTACTTC
TRBD1 | TRBJ2-7 | TRBV10-1 | - | CASSVIPGQASEQYF | TGCGCCAGCAGTGTAATACCGGGACAGGCCTCCGAGCAGTACTTC
- | TRBJ2-7 | TRBV5-8 | once | CASSLVPENLYEQYF | TGTGCCAGCAGCTTGGTTCCGGAAAACCTCTACGAGCAGTACTTC
- | TRBJ2-7 | TRBV10-1 | - | CASSHSSYEQYF | TGCGCCAGCAGTCATAGCTCCTACGAGCAGTACTTC
TRBD2 | TRBJ2-1 | TRBV15 | - | CATSSLGLAGGDEQFF | TGTGCCACCAGCAGCCTGGGACTAGCGGGAGGCGATGAGCAGTTCTTC
- | TRBJ1-3 | TRBV15 | once | CATSDRGNTIYF | TGTGCCACCAGCGACAGGGGAAACACCATATATTTT
- | TRBJ2-7 | TRBV9 | - | CASSVGASTYEQYF | TGTGCCAGCAGCGTAGGGGCGAGTACCTACGAGCAGTACTTC
- | TRBJ2-7 | TRBV2 | - | CASSGSWDGTYEQYF | TGTGCCAGCAGTGGATCCTGGGACGGCACCTACGAGCAGTACTTC
TRBD1 | TRBJ1-3 | TRBV30 | - | CAWTTRDSYSGNTIYF | TGTGCCTGGACCACCCGGGACAGCTACTCTGGAAACACCATATATTTT
- | TRBJ2-3 | TRBV13 | - | CASAEAGTDTQYF | TGTGCCAGCGCGGAGGCGGGGACAGATACGCAGTATTTT
- | TRBJ1-1 | TRBV19 | - | CASADPPTGEAFF | TGTGCCAGTGCTGACCCCCCTACCGGTGAAGCTTTCTTT
- | TRBJ2-5 | TRBV28 | - | CASSLYGGGTQYF | TGTGCCAGCAGTTTATACGGAGGGGGGACCCAGTACTTC
- | TRBJ2-7 | TRBV6-5 | once | CATAQDYTYEQYF | TGTGCCACCGCACAGGACTATACCTACGAGCAGTACTTC
- | TRBJ1-1 | TRBV30 | - | CAWSVQGRGRTEAFF | TGTGCCTGGAGTGTACAAGGGCGGGGAAGGACTGAAGCTTTCTTT
- | TRBJ2-1 | TRBV9 | - | CASTKDGRVTSDNEQFF | TGTGCCAGCACCAAAGACGGGCGGGTAACTTCCGACAATGAGCAGTTCTTC
TRBD1 | TRBJ1-2 | TRBV2 | - | CASSELRGTGGYGYTF | TGTGCCAGCAGTGAACTCCGAGGGACAGGGGGCTATGGCTACACCTTC
TRBD1 | TRBJ2-7 | TRBV7-2 | once | CASSLVGSGGEEQYF | TGTGCCAGCAGCTTAGTAGGGTCAGGGGGCGAGGAGCAGTACTTC
- | TRBJ2-1 | TRBV30 | - | CAWSAGTGDGEQFF | TGTGCCTGGAGTGCGGGGACGGGAGATGGCGAGCAGTTCTTC
TRBD1 | TRBJ1-2 | TRBV19 | few | CASRAGGDYGYTF | TGTGCCAGTAGGGCAGGGGGCGACTATGGCTACACCTTC
TRBD1 | TRBJ2-3 | TRBV11-2 | once | CASSKAVGTGDTDTQYF | TGTGCCAGCAGCAAGGCTGTCGGGACAGGGGACACAGATACGCAGTATTTT
- | TRBJ1-1 | TRBV5-6 | once | CASSFSDTEAFF | TGTGCCAGCAGCTTTTCCGACACTGAAGCTTTCTTT
- | TRBJ2-7 | TRBV29-1 | - | CSVADGTYEQYF | TGCAGCGTCGCCGACGGAACCTACGAGCAGTACTTC
- | TRBJ2-1 | TRBV7-9 | - | CASSLSLALWNEQFF | TGTGCCAGCAGCTTATCGCTAGCGCTCTGGAATGAGCAGTTCTTC
- | TRBJ1-2 | TRBV27 | - | CASSLVAVSNYGYTF | TGTGCCAGCAGTTTAGTGGCAGTTTCTAACTATGGCTACACCTTC
- | TRBJ1-1 | TRBV5-6 | few | CASSLGSLNTEAFF | TGTGCCAGCAGCTTGGGGTCTTTGAACACTGAAGCTTTCTTT
- | TRBJ1-2 | TRBV4-2 | - | CASSQNRNSPYGYTF | TGTGCCAGCAGCCAAAATCGAAACTCCCCTTATGGCTACACCTTC
- | TRBJ2-1 | TRBV7-8 | - | CASSARKTRDDEQFF | TGTGCCAGCAGCGCCCGAAAGACTAGGGACGATGAGCAGTTCTTC
TRBD2 | TRBJ2-7 | TRBV4-2 | once | CASSQGREGYEQYF | TGTGCCAGCAGCCAAGGACGGGAGGGCTACGAGCAGTACTTC
- | TRBJ2-3 | TRBV11-2 | few | CASSFSDTQYF | TGTGCCAGCAGCTTTTCAGATACGCAGTATTTT
TRBD1 | TRBJ2-2 | TRBV4-3 | - | CASSQDRQGAGGELFF | TGCGCCAGCAGCCAAGACCGACAGGGGGCCGGCGGGGAGCTGTTTTTT
TRBD1 | TRBJ1-2 | TRBV5-6 | - | CASSPTGGYGYTF | TGTGCCAGCAGCCCGACAGGGGGCTATGGCTACACCTTC
- | TRBJ2-7 | TRBV7-2 | - | CASRPERQSSYEQYF | TGTGCCAGCAGGCCGGAGAGACAAAGCTCCTACGAGCAGTACTTC
- | TRBJ1-2 | TRBV7-3 | - | CASSLKIVGRGRNYGYTF | TGTGCCAGCAGCTTAAAAATCGTGGGGCGTGGGCGCAACTATGGCTACACCTTC
- | TRBJ1-5 | TRBV27 | once | CASSLYGGEGNQPQHF | TGTGCCAGCAGTTTATACGGCGGTGAGGGCAATCAGCCCCAGCATTTT
TRBD1 | TRBJ2-7 | TRBV5-8 | - | CASSPGQVLTYEQYF | TGTGCCAGCAGCCCGGGACAGGTCCTTACCTACGAGCAGTACTTC
TRBD2 | TRBJ2-1 | TRBV25-1 | - | CASSEGGLAGGSYNEQFF | TGTGCCAGCAGTGAGGGGGGACTAGCGGGAGGGTCCTACAATGAGCAGTTCTTC
- | TRBJ1-1 | TRBV6-4 | - | CASSDSSGPAFF | TGTGCCAGCAGTGACTCGTCTGGACCCGCTTTCTTT
- | TRBJ2-3 | TRBV7-6 | once | CASSLGTTSTDTQYF | TGTGCCAGCAGCTTAGGGACAACTAGCACAGATACGCAGTATTTT
- | TRBJ2-7 | TRBV4-1 | - | CASSQEPAFREGLYEQYF | TGCGCCAGCAGCCAAGAACCGGCCTTTCGAGAGGGGCTCTACGAGCAGTACTTC
- | TRBJ1-1 | TRBV19 | - | CASRKIRENTEAFF | TGTGCCAGTAGGAAGATCCGTGAGAACACTGAAGCTTTCTTT
- | TRBJ1-1 | TRBV13 | - | CASSLSGGVAEAFF | TGTGCCAGCAGCTTATCTGGAGGGGTGGCTGAAGCTTTCTTT